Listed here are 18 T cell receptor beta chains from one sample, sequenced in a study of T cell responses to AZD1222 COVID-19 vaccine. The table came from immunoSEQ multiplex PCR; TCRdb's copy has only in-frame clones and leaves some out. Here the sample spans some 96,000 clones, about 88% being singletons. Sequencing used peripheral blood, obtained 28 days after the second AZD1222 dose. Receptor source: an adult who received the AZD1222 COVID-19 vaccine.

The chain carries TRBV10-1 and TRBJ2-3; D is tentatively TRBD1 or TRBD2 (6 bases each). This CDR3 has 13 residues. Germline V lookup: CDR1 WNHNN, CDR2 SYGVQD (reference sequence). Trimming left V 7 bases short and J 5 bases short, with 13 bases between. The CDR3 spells CASTRGQGDTQYF. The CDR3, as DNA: TGCGCCAGCACCCGGGGGCAGGGAGATACGCAGTATTTT.

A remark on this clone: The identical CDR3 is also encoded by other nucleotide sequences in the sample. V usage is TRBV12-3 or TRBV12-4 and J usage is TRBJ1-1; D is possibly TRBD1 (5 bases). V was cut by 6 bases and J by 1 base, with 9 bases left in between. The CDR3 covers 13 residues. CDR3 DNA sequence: TGTGCCAGCAGCCTCGGGGGGAACACTGAAGCTTTCTTT. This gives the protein CASSLGGNTEAFF.

DNA of the CDR3: TGTGCCAGCAGTTTGTCCGCAGGGAATTGGAATTCACCCCTCCACTTT. It encodes CASSLSAGNWNSPLHF. V usage is TRBV27 and J usage is TRBJ1-6, with D tentatively TRBD1 (5 bases). Germline V gene lookup returns CDR1 MNHEY and CDR2 SMNVEV (reference sequence). Trimming shortened V by 3 bases and J by 7 bases, and 16 bases separated the two germline ends. This CDR3 region has 16 residues.

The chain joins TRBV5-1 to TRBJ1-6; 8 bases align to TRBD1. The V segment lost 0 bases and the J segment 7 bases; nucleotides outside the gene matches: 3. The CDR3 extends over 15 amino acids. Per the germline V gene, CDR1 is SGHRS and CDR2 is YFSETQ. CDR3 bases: TGCGCCAGCAGCTTGGGTCCAGGGGGCAATTCACCCCTCCACTTT. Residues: CASSLGPGGNSPLHF. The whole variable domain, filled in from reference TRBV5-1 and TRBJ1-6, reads KAGVTQTPRYLIKTRGQQVTLSCSPISGHRSVSWYQQTPGQGLQFLFEYFSETQRNKGNFPGRFSGRQFSNSRSEMNVSTLELGDSALYLCASSLGPGGNSPLHFGNGTRLTVT.

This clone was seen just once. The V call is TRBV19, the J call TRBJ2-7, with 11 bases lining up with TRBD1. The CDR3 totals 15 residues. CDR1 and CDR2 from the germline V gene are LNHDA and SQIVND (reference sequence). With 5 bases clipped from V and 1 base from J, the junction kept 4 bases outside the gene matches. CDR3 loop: CASSPGQGASYEQYF. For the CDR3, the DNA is TGTGCCAGTAGTCCAGGACAGGGGGCGTCCTACGAGCAGTACTTC.

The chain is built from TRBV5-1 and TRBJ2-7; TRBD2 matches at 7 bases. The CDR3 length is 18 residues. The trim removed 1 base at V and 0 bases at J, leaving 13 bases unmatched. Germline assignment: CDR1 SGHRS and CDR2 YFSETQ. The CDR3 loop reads CASSLKFAAGTHSYEQYF. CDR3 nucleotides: TGCGCCAGCAGCTTGAAGTTTGCAGCGGGGACTCACTCCTACGAGCAGTACTTC.

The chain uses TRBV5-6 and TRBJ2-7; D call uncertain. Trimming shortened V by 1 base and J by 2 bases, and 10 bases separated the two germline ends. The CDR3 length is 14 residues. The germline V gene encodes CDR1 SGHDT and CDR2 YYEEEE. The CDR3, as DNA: TGTGCCAGCAGCTTGTCGGCTAGGGCCTACGAGCAGTACTTC. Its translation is CASSLSARAYEQYF.

The CDR3 region is CASSQDFEASTEGEQFF. In nucleotides, the CDR3 is TGCGCCAGCAGCCAAGATTTCGAAGCCTCCACTGAGGGGGAGCAGTTCTTC. The chain has TRBV4-1 and TRBJ2-1; D tentatively fits TRBD1 or TRBD2 (5 bases each). The CDR3 is made up of 17 amino acids. The V and J ends lost 0 bases and 10 bases respectively, with 22 bases between them. Looked up from germline, CDR1 is MGHRA and CDR2 is YSYEKL.

The CDR3: CASSLAARTSIEEQYF. The CDR3 DNA is TGTGCCAGCAGCTTGGCCGCCAGGACTAGTATAGAGGAGCAGTACTTC. This sequence joins TRBV5-5 and TRBJ2-7; TRBD2 matches at 7 bases. The junction had 13 bases not matched to a gene; V was cut back by 0 bases and J by 7 bases. Per germline, CDR1 SGHKS and CDR2 YYEKEE (reference sequence). This CDR3 is 16 amino acids long.

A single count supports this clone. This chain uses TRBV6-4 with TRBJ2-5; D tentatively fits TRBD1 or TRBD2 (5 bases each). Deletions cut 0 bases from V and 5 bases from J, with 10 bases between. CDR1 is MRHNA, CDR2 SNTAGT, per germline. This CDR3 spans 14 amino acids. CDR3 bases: TGTGCCAGCAGTGACTCTGGGGGAAGGGAGACCCAGTACTTC. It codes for CASSDSGGRETQYF.

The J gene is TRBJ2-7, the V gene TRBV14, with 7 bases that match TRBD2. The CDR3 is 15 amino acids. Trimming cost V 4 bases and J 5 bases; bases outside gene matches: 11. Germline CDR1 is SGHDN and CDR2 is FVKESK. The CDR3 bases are TGTGCCAGCAGCCCTCTGGGCCTGGGAGGGGACGAGCAGTACTTC. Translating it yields CASSPLGLGGDEQYF. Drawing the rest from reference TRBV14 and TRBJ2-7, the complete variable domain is EAGVTQFPSHSVIEKGQTVTLRCDPISGHDNLYWYRRVMGKEIKFLLHFVKESKQDESGMPNNRFLAERTGGTYSTLKVQPAELEDSGVYFCASSPLGLGGDEQYFGPGTRLTVT.

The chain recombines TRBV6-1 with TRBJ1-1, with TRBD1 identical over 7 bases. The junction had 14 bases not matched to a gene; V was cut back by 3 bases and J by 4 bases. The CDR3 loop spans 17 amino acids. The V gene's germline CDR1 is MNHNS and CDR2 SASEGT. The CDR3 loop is CASSDWARGYLSTEAFF. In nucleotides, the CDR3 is TGTGCCAGCAGTGATTGGGCCAGGGGGTATCTCTCCACTGAAGCTTTCTTT.

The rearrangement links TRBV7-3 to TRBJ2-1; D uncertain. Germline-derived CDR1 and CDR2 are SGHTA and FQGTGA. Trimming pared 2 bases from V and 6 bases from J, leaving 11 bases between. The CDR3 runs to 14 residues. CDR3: CASSLFPGTNEQFF. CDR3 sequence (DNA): TGTGCCAGCAGCTTATTCCCGGGTACCAATGAGCAGTTCTTC.

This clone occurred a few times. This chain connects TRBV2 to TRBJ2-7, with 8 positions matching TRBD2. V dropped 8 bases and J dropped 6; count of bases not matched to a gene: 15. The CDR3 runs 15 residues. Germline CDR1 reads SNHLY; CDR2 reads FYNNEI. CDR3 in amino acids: CASFLSGSVRSEQYF. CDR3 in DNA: TGTGCCAGCTTTTTAAGCGGGAGTGTTAGGTCCGAGCAGTACTTC.

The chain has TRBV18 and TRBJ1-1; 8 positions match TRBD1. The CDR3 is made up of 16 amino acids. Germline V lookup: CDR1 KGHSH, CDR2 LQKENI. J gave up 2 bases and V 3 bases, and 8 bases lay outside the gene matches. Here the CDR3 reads CASSPVTGGFNTEAFF. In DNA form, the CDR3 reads TGTGCCAGCTCACCTGTAACAGGGGGGTTCAACACTGAAGCTTTCTTT.

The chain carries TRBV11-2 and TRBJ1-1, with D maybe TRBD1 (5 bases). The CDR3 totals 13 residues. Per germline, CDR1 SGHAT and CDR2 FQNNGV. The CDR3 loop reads CAVGQGGDTEAFF. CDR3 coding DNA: TGTGCAGTGGGGCAGGGTGGGGACACTGAAGCTTTCTTT.

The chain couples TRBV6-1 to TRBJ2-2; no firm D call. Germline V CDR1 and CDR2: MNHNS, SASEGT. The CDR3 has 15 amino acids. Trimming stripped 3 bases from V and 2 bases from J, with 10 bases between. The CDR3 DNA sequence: TGTGCCAGCAGTGAGAGTAGGCAAAACACCGGGGAGCTGTTTTTT. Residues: CASSESRQNTGELFF.

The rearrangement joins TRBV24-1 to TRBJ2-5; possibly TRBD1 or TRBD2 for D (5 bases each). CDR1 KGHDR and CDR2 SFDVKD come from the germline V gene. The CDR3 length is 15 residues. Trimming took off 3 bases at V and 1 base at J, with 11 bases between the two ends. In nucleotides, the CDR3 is TGTGCCACCAGTGATCCGGGACGGGGCCAAGAGACCCAGTACTTC. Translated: CATSDPGRGQETQYF.